The next 8 T cell receptor beta chains were all read from a single sample in a study of blood T cell repertoires in COVID-19. Method: immunoSEQ multiplex PCR; TCRdb's copy keeps in-frame clones and lacks some. This sample has approximately 170,000 clones; roughly 85% occur once, and the top ten carry over 9.5%. Sequenced input: peripheral blood. The receptors were gathered from an elderly woman with active or convalescent COVID-19.

This chain joins TRBV4-2 and TRBJ2-2, with 7 nucleotides matching TRBD2. Germline V gene lookup returns CDR1 LGHNA and CDR2 YNFKEQ. The CDR3 covers 18 residues. The trim removed 10 bases at V and 5 bases at J, leaving 22 bases unmatched. CDR3 sequence reads: CATLRTLTSAQGTGELFF. Written as DNA, the CDR3 is TGTGCCACCCTGCGTACACTAACTAGCGCCCAGGGTACCGGGGAGCTGTTTTTT.

V and J are TRBV25-1 and TRBJ1-2; 9 bases are shared with TRBD1. The CDR3 is made up of 14 amino acids. Germline values: CDR1 MGHDK, CDR2 SYGVNS. Germline trimming cut 2 bases from V and 4 bases from J; bases unmatched to any gene: 2. CDR3 residues: CASSETGGSYGYTF. DNA for the CDR3: TGTGCCAGCAGTGAAACAGGGGGCTCCTATGGCTACACCTTC.

The gene calls are TRBV11-2 and TRBJ2-5; 12 nucleotides agree with TRBD2. Germline CDR1 and CDR2: SGHAT and FQNNGV. Trimming took 6 bases from V and 5 from J; bases not matched to a gene: 7. This CDR3 contains 15 residues. CDR3 region: CASRPLAGGVETQYF. The DNA of the CDR3 is TGTGCCAGCAGACCTCTAGCGGGAGGGGTTGAGACCCAGTACTTC.

A single count supports this clone. The chain is built from TRBV13 and TRBJ1-4; D remains unclear. Germline V gene lookup returns CDR1 PRHDT and CDR2 FYEKMQ (reference sequence). The CDR3 has 15 amino acids. The V gene lost 0 bases and the J gene lost 0 bases, with 5 bases spanning the gap. Written as DNA, the CDR3 is TGTGCCAGCAGCTTAGGGCCAGCAACTAATGAAAAACTGTTTTTT. Its protein is CASSLGPATNEKLFF. Combining the CDR3 with reference TRBV13 and TRBJ1-4 gives the whole variable domain AAGVIQSPRHLIKEKRETATLKCYPIPRHDTVYWYQQGPGQDPQFLISFYEKMQSDKGSIPDRFSAQQFSDYHSELNMSSLELGDSALYFCASSLGPATNEKLFFGSGTQLSVL.

The chain combines TRBV18 with TRBJ2-1, with 9 nucleotides matching TRBD1. The J segment lost 16 bases and the V segment lost 2 bases, leaving 9 bases of the junction unmatched. Germline V CDR1 and CDR2: KGHSH, LQKENI. The CDR3 contains 13 residues. For the CDR3, the DNA is TGTGCCAGCTCACCATACCGGGACAGGGTGTCCTTCTTC. This sequence encodes CASSPYRDRVSFF.

V is TRBV5-1 and J is TRBJ1-3, with 7 bases lining up with TRBD1. Germline V gene lookup returns CDR1 SGHRS and CDR2 YFSETQ. Trimming removed 4 bases from V and 5 bases from J; junction bases left unmatched: 3. This CDR3 is built from 13 residues. The CDR3 loop reads CASSPGQRNTIYF. In DNA, the CDR3 is TGCGCCAGCAGCCCGGGACAGCGAAACACCATATATTTT.

V is TRBV28 and J is TRBJ1-5; no clear D. This CDR3 is built from 13 residues. Germline V gene lookup returns CDR1 MDHEN and CDR2 SYDVKM. V lost 3 bases, J lost 6 bases, and 9 bases lay in between. CDR3 DNA: TGTGCCAGCAGTTTTAGGGAGGGTCAGCCCCAGCATTTT. Residues: CASSFREGQPQHF.

This clone was seen a single time. One end of the junction is discordant with germline, which a read error may explain. The chain carries TRBV2 and TRBJ2-7; 7 bases line up with TRBD1. This CDR3 contains 13 residues. From germline, CDR1 is SNHLY and CDR2 FYNNEI. In nucleotides, the CDR3 is TGTGCCAGCACCAGGGAGCCCGGGACAGCAAAAACCTTC. This gives the protein CASTREPGTAKTF.